This is a list of T cell receptor beta chains from one sample in a study of T-cell memory formation after mild COVID-19. One entry per CDR3 protein results from TCRdb running MiXCR on the 5' RACE reads. The table lists 50,000 or so distinct CDR3 sequences, 25% to 35% of them singletons. The sample taken for sequencing was PBMCs or a T cell subset sorted from them (not recorded which). Receptors were obtained from a man younger than 30 who had mild COVID-19 (a few samples of this study predate the infection). Cell type and time point are not known. CDR3s include the opening cysteine and the closing phenylalanine or tryptophan. The order of the fields is J gene, CDR3 length, D gene, V gene, clone size, CDR3 protein, CDR3 DNA. A D gene is named only where the DNA matches it firmly. Rows give clone size only sometimes, using once, few, many, or a class for an expanded clone.

>TRBJ2-5|15|TRBD2|TRBV11-1|many
CASSLWGTTQETQYF
TGTGCCAGCAGCTTGTGGGGGACTACTCAAGAGACCCAGTACTTC
>TRBJ1-1|13|.|TRBV4-1|.
CASSLGLNTEAFF
TGCGCCAGCAGCCTAGGGCTGAACACTGAAGCTTTCTTT
>TRBJ2-5|15|.|TRBV5-4|.
CASRDSYVPQETQYF
TGTGCCAGCAGAGATTCGTATGTACCCCAAGAGACCCAGTACTTC
>TRBJ2-7|13|.|TRBV4-3|few
CASSQVGGDEQYF
TGCGCCAGCAGCCAAGTCGGAGGGGACGAGCAGTACTTC
>TRBJ2-1|15|TRBD1|TRBV7-8|many
CASSLERTGYNEQFF
TGTGCCAGCAGCTTGGAAAGGACAGGTTACAATGAGCAGTTCTTC
>TRBJ2-7|15|TRBD2|TRBV9|.
CASSVSGGASYEQYF
TGTGCCAGCAGTGTTAGCGGGGGGGCGTCCTACGAGCAGTACTTC
>TRBJ2-1|13|.|TRBV4-2|.
CASSQGKSDEQFF
TGTGCCAGCAGCCAAGGAAAAAGCGATGAGCAGTTCTTC
>TRBJ2-5|16|.|TRBV3-2|.
CASSPTTGEKQETQYF
TGTGCCAGCAGCCCTACCACGGGGGAGAAACAAGAGACCCAGTACTTC
>TRBJ2-5|15|.|TRBV7-9|.
CASSKGKDLLKTQYF
TGTGCCAGCAGCAAAGGGAAAGACTTGCTAAAGACCCAGTACTTC
>TRBJ2-7|14|.|TRBV3-1|few
CASSQDRVAYEQYF
TGTGCCAGCAGCCAAGACAGGGTAGCCTACGAGCAGTACTTC